This T cell receptor (beta chain) came from a study of a mutant IDH1 vaccine in newly diagnosed glioma. CDR3 length: 13 amino acids. The V end was cut by 1 base, the J end by 5 bases, with 9 bases between. Germline CDR1 and CDR2: GTSNPN and SVGIG (reference sequence). Regarding this clone: Its antigen is still unknown.

Time point defined: week 35, safety follow-up. A single vaccine dose contained 300 ug of mutant IDH1 20-mer peptide, and topical imiquimod was used with it. Repertoires were generated with immunoSEQ multiplex PCR, while TCRdb's copy carries only in-frame clones and drops some. The sample lists tens of thousands of clones, 81% occurring once. This specimen was PBMCs, taken from a glioma patient whose treatment included an IDH1 peptide vaccine. V is TRBV30 and J is TRBJ1-5; no clear D. This sequence originates from a man aged 35 to 55 with glioma. The CDR3 is CAWSDGKDQPQHF. The CDR3 nucleotides are TGTGCCTGGAGTGACGGTAAGGATCAGCCCCAGCATTTT. Complete variable domain (other parts from reference TRBV30 and TRBJ1-5): SQTIHQWPATLVQPVGSPLSLECTVEGTSNPNLYWYRQAAGRGLQLLFYSVGIGQISSEVPQNLSASRPQDRQFILSSKKLLLSDSGFYLCAWSDGKDQPQHFGDGTRLSIL.